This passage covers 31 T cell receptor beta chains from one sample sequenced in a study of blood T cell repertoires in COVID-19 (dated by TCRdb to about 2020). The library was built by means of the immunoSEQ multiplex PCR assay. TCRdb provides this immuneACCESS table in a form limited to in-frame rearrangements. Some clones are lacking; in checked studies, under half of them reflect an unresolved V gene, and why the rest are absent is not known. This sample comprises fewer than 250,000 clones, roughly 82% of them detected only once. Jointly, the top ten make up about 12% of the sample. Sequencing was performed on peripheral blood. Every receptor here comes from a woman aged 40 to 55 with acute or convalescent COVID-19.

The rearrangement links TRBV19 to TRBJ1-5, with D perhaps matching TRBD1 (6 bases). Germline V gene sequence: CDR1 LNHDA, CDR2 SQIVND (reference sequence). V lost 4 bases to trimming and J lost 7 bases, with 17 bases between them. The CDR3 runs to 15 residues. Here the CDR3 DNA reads TGTGCCAGTAGTACTTACAGGGCCTCAGGGCAGCCCCAGCATTTT. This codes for CASSTYRASGQPQHF. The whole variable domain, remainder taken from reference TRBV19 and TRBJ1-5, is DGGITQSPKYLFRKEGQNVTLSCEQNLNHDAMYWYRQDPGQGLRLIYYSQIVNDFQKGDIAEGYSVSREKKESFPLTVTSAQKNPTAFYLCASSTYRASGQPQHFGDGTRLSIL.

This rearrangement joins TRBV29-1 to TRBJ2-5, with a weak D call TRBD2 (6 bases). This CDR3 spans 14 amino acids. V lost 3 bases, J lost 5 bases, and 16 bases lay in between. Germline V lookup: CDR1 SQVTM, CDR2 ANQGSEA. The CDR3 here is CSVEGGRAMETQYF. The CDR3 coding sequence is TGCAGCGTTGAGGGAGGCAGGGCAATGGAGACCCAGTACTTC.

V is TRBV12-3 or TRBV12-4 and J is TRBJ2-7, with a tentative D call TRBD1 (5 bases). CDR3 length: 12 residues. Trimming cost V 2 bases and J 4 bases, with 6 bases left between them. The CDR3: CASSLRQYEQYF. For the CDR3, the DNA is TGTGCCAGCAGTTTAAGACAGTACGAGCAGTACTTC.

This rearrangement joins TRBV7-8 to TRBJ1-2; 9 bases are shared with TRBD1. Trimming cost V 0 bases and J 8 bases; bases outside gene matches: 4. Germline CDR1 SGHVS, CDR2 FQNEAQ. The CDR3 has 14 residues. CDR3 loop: CASSLAGTGIGYTF. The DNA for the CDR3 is TGTGCCAGCAGCTTAGCCGGGACAGGGATAGGCTACACCTTC.

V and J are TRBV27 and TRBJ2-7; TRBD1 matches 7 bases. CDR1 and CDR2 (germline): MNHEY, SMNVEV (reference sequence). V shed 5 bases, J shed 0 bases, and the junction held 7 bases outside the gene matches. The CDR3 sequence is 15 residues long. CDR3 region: CASSPDRARSYEQYF. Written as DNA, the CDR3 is TGTGCCAGCAGTCCTGACAGGGCCCGCTCCTACGAGCAGTACTTC.

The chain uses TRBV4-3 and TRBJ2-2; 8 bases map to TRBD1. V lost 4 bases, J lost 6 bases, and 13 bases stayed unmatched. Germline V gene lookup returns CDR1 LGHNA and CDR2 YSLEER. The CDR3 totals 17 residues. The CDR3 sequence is CASSPAHDRGSPGELFF. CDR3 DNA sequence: TGCGCCAGCAGCCCAGCCCACGACAGGGGTTCACCCGGGGAGCTGTTTTTT.

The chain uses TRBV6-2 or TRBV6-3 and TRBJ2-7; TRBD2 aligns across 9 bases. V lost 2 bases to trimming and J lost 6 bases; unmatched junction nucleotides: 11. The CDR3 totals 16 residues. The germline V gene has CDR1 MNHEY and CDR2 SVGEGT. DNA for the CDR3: TGTGCCAGCAGTTACCTTACTACTAGCGGGCCCGGCGAGCAGTACTTC. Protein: CASSYLTTSGPGEQYF.

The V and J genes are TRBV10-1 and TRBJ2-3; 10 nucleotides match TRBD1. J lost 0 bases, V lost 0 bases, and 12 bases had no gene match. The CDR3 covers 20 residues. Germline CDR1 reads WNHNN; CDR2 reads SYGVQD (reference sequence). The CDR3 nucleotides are TGCGCCAGCAGTGAGTCCCTAGTCCCGGGACAGGGGACGAGCACAGATACGCAGTATTTT. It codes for CASSESLVPGQGTSTDTQYF.

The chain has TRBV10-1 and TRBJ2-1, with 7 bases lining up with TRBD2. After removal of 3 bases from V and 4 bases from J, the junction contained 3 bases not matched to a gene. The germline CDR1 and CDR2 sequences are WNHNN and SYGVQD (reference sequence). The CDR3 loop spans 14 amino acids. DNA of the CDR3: TGCGCCAGCAGTGAATCGGGGGGATACAATGAGCAGTTCTTC. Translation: CASSESGGYNEQFF.

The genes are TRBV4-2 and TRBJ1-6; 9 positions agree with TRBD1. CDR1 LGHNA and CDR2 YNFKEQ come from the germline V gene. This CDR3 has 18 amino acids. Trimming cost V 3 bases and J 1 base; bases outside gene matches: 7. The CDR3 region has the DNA TGTGCCAGCAGCCACCCGGGGGACAGGGCTTCCTATAATTCACCCCTCCACTTT. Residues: CASSHPGDRASYNSPLHF.

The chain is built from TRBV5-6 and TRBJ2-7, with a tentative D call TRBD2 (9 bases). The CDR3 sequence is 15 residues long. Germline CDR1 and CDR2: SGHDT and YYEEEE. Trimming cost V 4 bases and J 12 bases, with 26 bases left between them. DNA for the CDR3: TGTGCCAGCAGCCCTAGCGGGACAGGTTCTACGAAGGTGTACTTC. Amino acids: CASSPSGTGSTKVYF. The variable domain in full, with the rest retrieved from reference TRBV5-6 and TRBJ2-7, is DAGVTQSPTHLIKTRGQQVTLRCSPKSGHDTVSWYQQALGQGPQFIFQYYEEEERQRGNFPDRFSGHQFPNYSSELNVNALLLGDSALYLCASSPSGTGSTKVYFGPGTRLTVT.

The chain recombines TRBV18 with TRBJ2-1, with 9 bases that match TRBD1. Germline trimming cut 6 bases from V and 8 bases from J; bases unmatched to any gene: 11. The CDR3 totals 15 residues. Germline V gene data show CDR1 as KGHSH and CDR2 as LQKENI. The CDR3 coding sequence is TGTGCCAGCTCGCAACCACAGGGGGCGCGTTATGAGCAGTTCTTC. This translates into CASSQPQGARYEQFF.

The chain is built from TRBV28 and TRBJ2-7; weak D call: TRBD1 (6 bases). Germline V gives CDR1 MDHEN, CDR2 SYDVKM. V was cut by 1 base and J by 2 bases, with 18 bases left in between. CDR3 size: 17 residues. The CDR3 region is CASSLFPTGTRTYEQYF. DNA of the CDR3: TGTGCCAGCAGTTTATTCCCCACAGGGACGAGAACCTACGAGCAGTACTTC. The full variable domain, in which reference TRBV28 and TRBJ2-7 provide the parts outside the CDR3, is DVKVTQSSRYLVKRTGEKVFLECVQDMDHENMFWYRQDPGLGLRLIYFSYDVKMKEKGDIPEGYSVSREKKERFSLILESASTNQTSMYLCASSLFPTGTRTYEQYFGPGTRLTVT.

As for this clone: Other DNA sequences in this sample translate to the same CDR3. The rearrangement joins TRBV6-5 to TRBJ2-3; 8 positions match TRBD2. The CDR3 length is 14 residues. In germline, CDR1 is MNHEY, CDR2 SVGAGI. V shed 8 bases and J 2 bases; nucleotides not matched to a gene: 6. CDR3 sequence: CASSRGGFTDTQYF. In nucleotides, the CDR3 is TGTGCCAGCTCTCGGGGGGGCTTCACAGATACGCAGTATTTT.

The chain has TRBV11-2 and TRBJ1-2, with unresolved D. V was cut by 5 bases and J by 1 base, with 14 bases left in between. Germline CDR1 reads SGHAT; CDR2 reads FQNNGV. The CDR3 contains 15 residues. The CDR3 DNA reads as TGTGCCAGCAGCCAAGCAGCGACTTATAACTATGGCTACACCTTC. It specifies CASSQAATYNYGYTF.

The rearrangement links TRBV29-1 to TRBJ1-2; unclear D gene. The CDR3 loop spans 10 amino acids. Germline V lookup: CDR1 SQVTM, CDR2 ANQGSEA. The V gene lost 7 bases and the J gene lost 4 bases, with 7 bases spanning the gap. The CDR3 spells CSDTPYGYTF. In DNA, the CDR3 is TGCAGCGATACTCCCTATGGCTACACCTTC.

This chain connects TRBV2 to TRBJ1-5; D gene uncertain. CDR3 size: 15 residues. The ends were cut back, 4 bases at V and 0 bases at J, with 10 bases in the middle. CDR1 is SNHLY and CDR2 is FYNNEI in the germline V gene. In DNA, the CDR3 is TGTGCCAGCAGTGCCCAGACTGTTAGCAATCAGCCCCAGCATTTT. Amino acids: CASSAQTVSNQPQHF.

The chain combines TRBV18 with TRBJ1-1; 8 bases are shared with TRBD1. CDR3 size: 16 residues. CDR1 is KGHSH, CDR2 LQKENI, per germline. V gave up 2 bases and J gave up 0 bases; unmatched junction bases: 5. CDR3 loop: CASSPRTGYMNTEAFF. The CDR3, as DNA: TGTGCCAGCTCACCAAGGACAGGGTACATGAACACTGAAGCTTTCTTT.

The CDR3 spells CASSGQYNEQFF. The CDR3 DNA reads TGTGCCAGCAGTGGCCAGTACAATGAGCAGTTCTTC. The gene calls are TRBV27 and TRBJ2-1; D is unresolved. The CDR3 is made up of 12 amino acids. The germline V and J ends were trimmed by 5 bases and 4 bases, with 6 bases remaining between them. CDR1 and CDR2 (germline): MNHEY, SMNVEV (reference sequence).

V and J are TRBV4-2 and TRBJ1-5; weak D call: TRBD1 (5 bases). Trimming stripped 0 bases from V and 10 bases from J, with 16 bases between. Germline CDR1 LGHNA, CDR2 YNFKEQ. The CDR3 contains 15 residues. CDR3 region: CASSQDGGAEDPQHF. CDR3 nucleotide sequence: TGTGCCAGCAGCCAAGATGGCGGGGCCGAAGATCCCCAGCATTTT.

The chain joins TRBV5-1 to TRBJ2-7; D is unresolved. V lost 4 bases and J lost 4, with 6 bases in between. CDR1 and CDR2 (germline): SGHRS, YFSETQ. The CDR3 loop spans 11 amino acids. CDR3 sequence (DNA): TGCGCCAGCAGCCTGTATTACGAGCAGTACTTC. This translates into CASSLYYEQYF.

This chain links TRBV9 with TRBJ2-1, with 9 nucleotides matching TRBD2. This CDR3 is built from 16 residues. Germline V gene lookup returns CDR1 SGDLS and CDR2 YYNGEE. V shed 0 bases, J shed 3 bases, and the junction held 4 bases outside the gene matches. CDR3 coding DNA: TGTGCCAGCAGCGTAGGGCTAGCGGGGCTCTACAATGAGCAGTTCTTC. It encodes CASSVGLAGLYNEQFF.

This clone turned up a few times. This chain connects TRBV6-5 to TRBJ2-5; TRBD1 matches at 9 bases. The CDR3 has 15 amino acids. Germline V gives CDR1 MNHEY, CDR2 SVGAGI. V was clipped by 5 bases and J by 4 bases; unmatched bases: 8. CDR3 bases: TGTGCCAGCAGTCTGACAGGGGGTATGTTAGAGACCCAGTACTTC. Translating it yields CASSLTGGMLETQYF.

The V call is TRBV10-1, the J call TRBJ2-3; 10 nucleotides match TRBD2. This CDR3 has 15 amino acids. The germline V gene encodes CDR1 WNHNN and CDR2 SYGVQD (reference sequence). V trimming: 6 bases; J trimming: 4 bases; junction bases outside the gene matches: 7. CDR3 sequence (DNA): TGCGCCAGCAGCATTTTAGCGGGGGGACCAGATACGCAGTATTTT. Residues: CASSILAGGPDTQYF.

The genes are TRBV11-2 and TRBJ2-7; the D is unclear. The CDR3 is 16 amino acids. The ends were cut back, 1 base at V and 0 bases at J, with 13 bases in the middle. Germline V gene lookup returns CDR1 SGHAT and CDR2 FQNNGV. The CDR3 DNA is TGTGCCAGCAGCTTAGGGGCCGGTCGTAGCTCCTACGAGCAGTACTTC. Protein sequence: CASSLGAGRSSYEQYF.

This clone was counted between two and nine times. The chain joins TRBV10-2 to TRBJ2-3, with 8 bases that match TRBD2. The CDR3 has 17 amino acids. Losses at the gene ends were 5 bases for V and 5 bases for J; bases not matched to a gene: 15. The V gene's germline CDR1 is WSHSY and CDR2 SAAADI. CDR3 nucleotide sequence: TGCGCCAGCAGTTATCCTACGATGCGGGGGGCCAAAGATACGCAGTATTTT. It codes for CASSYPTMRGAKDTQYF.

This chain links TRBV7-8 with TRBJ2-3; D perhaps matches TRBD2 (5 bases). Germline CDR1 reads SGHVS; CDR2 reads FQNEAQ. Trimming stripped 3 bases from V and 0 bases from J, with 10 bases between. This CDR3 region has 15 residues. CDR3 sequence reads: CASSFSAASTDTQYF. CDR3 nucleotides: TGTGCCAGCAGCTTCTCAGCGGCTAGCACAGATACGCAGTATTTT.

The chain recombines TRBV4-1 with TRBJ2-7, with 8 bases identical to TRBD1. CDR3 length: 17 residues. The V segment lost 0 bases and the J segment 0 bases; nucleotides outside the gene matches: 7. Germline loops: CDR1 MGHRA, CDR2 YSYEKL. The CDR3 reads CASSQDRDRWVSYEQYF. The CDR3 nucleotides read TGCGCCAGCAGCCAAGACAGGGACAGGTGGGTCTCCTACGAGCAGTACTTC.

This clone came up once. The CDR3 coding sequence is TGTGCCAGCAGCCAAAAACACCCTCGAAAAGGGGGCGATTATAATTCACCCCTCCACTTT. Protein sequence: CASSQKHPRKGGDYNSPLHF. The rearrangement joins TRBV27 to TRBJ1-6; 7 positions match TRBD1. The CDR3 totals 20 residues. Germline V gives CDR1 MNHEY, CDR2 SMNVEV (reference sequence). The V segment lost 6 bases and the J segment 4 bases; nucleotides outside the gene matches: 21.

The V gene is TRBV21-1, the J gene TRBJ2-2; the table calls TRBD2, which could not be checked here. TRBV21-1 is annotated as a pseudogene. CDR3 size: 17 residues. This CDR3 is CASSKALRRENTGELFF. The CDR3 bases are TGTGCCAGCAGCAAAGCGCTACGGCGGGAGAACACCGGGGAGCTGTTTTTT.

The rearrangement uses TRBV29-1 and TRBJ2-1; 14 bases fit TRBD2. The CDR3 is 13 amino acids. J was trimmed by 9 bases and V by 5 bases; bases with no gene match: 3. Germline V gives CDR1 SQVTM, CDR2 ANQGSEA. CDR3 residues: CSVRLAGGVEQFF. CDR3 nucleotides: TGCAGCGTTCGACTAGCGGGAGGGGTTGAGCAGTTCTTC.